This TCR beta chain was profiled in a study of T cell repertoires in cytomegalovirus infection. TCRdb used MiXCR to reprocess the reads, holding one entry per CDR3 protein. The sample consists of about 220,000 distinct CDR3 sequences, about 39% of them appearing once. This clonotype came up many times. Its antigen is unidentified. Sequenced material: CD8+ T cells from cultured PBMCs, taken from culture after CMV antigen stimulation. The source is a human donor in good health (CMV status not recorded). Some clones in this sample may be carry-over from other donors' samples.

This chain's CDR3 is CASSQGTRSYNEQFF. CDR3 sequence (DNA): TGTGCCAGCAGTCAAGGGACTCGGTCCTACAATGAGCAGTTCTTC. The chain couples TRBV7-6 to TRBJ2-1, with D tentatively TRBD2 (6 bases). Germline values: CDR1 SGHVS, CDR2 FNYEAQ. V lost 6 bases and J lost 1, with 13 bases in between. There are 15 residues in the CDR3.